This TCR beta chain was sequenced during a study of CD8+CD57+ T cells in acquired aplastic anemia. CDR3 and TCR beta VDJ profiling relied on a genomic DNA template. From the reads, TCRdb called clonotypes with MiXCR, one entry per CDR3 protein. The data show about 200,000 distinct CDR3 sequences, roughly 50% seen once. This clonotype was counted many times. Its antigen is not known. Germline lookup yields CDR1 SGHRS and CDR2 YFSETQ. CDR3 size: 15 residues. The ends were cut back, 0 bases at V and 2 bases at J, with 11 bases in the middle. Study results and limitations: Common to patients and controls were roughly 30 CD8+ CDR3 sequences.

It was patients with CD8+CD57+ cell expansion by flow cytometry who were chosen for sequencing. The patients, all of them, had severe acquired aplastic anemia. When blood sampling took place, the patients had received no therapy. This rearrangement joins TRBV5-1 to TRBJ1-2; D possibly corresponds to TRBD1 (6 bases). This TCR was recovered from a human donor with aplastic anemia. Sequencing was carried out using sorted CD4+, CD8+, or CD8+CD57+ T cells (not recorded which) from PBMCs. The CDR3 nucleotides read TGCGCCAGCAGCTTGGAGGCAGGGGCCAACTATGGCTACACCTTC. Translation: CASSLEAGANYGYTF.